Below are 4 T cell receptor beta chains sequenced from a single sample in a study of blood T cells in healthy people across ages. Primed by a sample-barcoded 5' primer and a J-beta primer mix, a second PCR proceeded for about 7 to 11 cycles. One entry per CDR3 protein, called by TCRdb with MiXCR from the 5' RACE reads. Among approximately 900,000 distinct CDR3 sequences listed, 25% to 30% were seen once. This sample was shared with a second study, whose subject was T cells of mothers and their children.

Sample: blood. These receptors were collected from a woman aged 40-49 years in good health.

In the case of this clonotype: Compared with germline, one end of the junction differs, possibly owing to a read error. The chain joins TRBV7-2 to TRBJ1-2; 9 bases match TRBD1. Germline V lookup: CDR1 SGHTA, CDR2 FQGNSA. CDR3 length: 14 amino acids. CDR3 nucleotide sequence: TGTGCCAGCAGCAAGGACAGGGGTGACTATAGCTACACCTTC. It specifies CASSKDRGDYSYTF.

This chain connects TRBV12-3 or TRBV12-4 to TRBJ1-1; a possible D gene is TRBD1 (5 bases). The CDR3 is 14 residues long. V shed 6 bases and J shed 1 base, with 12 bases lying between them. CDR3 in amino acids: CASRIMRGNTEAFF. CDR3 sequence (DNA): TGTGCCAGCAGGATCATGAGGGGGAACACTGAAGCTTTCTTT.

In its sample, this clonotype was seen a few times. This sequence may be a read error, since a much larger clone differs from it by one base. The rearrangement joins TRBV29-1 to TRBJ2-7; 7 bases line up with TRBD1. CDR3 length equals 12 residues. V dropped 4 bases and J dropped 3; count of bases not matched to a gene: 3. CDR1 SQVTM and CDR2 ANQGSEA come from the germline V gene. In DNA, the CDR3 is TGCAGCGTTGGACAGGGTGGCTACGAGCAGTACTTC. Amino acid sequence: CSVGQGGYEQYF.

This clonotype has just a few counts. The V and J genes are TRBV28 and TRBJ2-3; 8 bases agree with TRBD1. This CDR3 has 12 amino acids. CDR1 and CDR2 from the germline V gene are MDHEN and SYDVKM. The J segment lost 3 bases and the V segment lost 11 bases, leaving 4 bases of the junction unmatched. This CDR3 reads CAGNRGTDTQYF. For the CDR3, the DNA is TGTGCCGGTAACAGGGGGACAGATACGCAGTATTTT.